Below, 22 T cell receptor beta chains from the same sample are listed, as sequenced in a study of blood T cell repertoires in COVID-19. The protocol was immunoSEQ multiplex PCR, while the TCRdb copy is restricted to in-frame clones and leaves out a portion. Found here are under 250,000 clones, roughly four fifths of them singletons; the top ten hold approximately 4.5%. Material: peripheral blood. These receptors were obtained from a woman in her 70s with acute or convalescent COVID-19.

This clone has just a few counts. The gene calls are TRBV4-1 and TRBJ1-2; 8 nucleotides align to TRBD1. Germline assignment: CDR1 MGHRA and CDR2 YSYEKL. The ends lost 2 bases at V and 4 bases at J; junction bases unmatched: 12. There are 17 residues in the CDR3. CDR3: CASSQLQGAGGTYGYTF. The CDR3 DNA reads as TGCGCCAGCAGCCAACTACAAGGGGCAGGGGGCACCTATGGCTACACCTTC.

The chain uses TRBV4-2 and TRBJ2-3; 7 positions match TRBD1. With V trimmed by 3 bases and J by 6 bases, 6 bases remained unmatched. The CDR3 sequence is 14 residues long. Germline V gene data show CDR1 as LGHNA and CDR2 as YNFKEQ. CDR3: CASSQDRQGDTQYF. CDR3 DNA sequence: TGTGCCAGCAGCCAGGACCGACAGGGTGATACGCAGTATTTT.

CDR3 residues: CASSLGTGSGNTIYF. The CDR3 coding sequence is TGTGCCAGCAGCTTGGGTACAGGCTCTGGAAACACCATATATTTT. The rearrangement joins TRBV5-6 to TRBJ1-3, with a weak D call TRBD1 (5 bases). V was cut by 0 bases and J by 0 bases, with 7 bases left in between. The V gene's germline CDR1 is SGHDT and CDR2 YYEEEE. The length of the CDR3 is 15 residues.

This chain connects TRBV28 to TRBJ1-4; D is ambiguous. CDR3 length: 14 amino acids. Germline CDR1 is MDHEN and CDR2 is SYDVKM. The V end was cut by 4 bases, the J end by 8 bases, with 14 bases between. In DNA, the CDR3 is TGTGCCAGCAGTTCTCAGCCCGGGATGGAAAAACTGTTTTTT. It is translated as CASSSQPGMEKLFF.

This clone was observed once. The chain employs TRBV5-6 and TRBJ2-5; no definite D call. This CDR3 region has 13 residues. Germline CDR1 is SGHDT and CDR2 is YYEEEE. V lost 1 base and J lost 4, with 8 bases in between. The CDR3 sequence is CASSLRRLETQYF. The CDR3 DNA is TGTGCCAGCAGCTTGCGCAGACTAGAGACCCAGTACTTC.

CDR3 sequence: CASSQGLQAGELFF. The CDR3 nucleotides are TGTGCCAGTAGTCAGGGATTACAGGCCGGGGAGCTGTTTTTT. The V and J genes are TRBV19 and TRBJ2-2, with a weak D call TRBD1 (5 bases). Germline CDR1 and CDR2: LNHDA and SQIVND (reference sequence). Deletions cut 5 bases from V and 6 bases from J, with 13 bases between. The CDR3 runs 14 residues.

V gene TRBV4-3 combines with J gene TRBJ2-7; 7 positions agree with TRBD1. V lost 0 bases to trimming and J lost 3 bases; unmatched junction nucleotides: 8. CDR1 and CDR2 (germline): LGHNA, YSLEER. CDR3 length: 16 residues. CDR3 protein: CASSQDYGTVLYEQYF. CDR3 sequence (DNA): TGCGCCAGCAGCCAAGATTACGGGACAGTGCTCTACGAGCAGTACTTC.

To note about this clone: This sequence may be a read error, since a much larger clone differs from it by one base. Other DNA sequences in the sample encode the same CDR3. The CDR3, as DNA: TGTGCCAGCAGCCCAGGGACAGGGGGCTATGGCTACACCTTC. Residues: CASSPGTGGYGYTF. The V and J genes are TRBV7-9 and TRBJ1-2; TRBD1 matches 11 bases. J lost 4 bases, V lost 5 bases, and 3 bases had no gene match. This CDR3 contains 14 residues. CDR1 is SEHNR and CDR2 is FQNEAQ in the germline V gene (reference sequence). The complete variable domain, with remaining parts taken from reference TRBV7-9 and TRBJ1-2, reads DTGVSQNPRHKITKRGQNVTFRCDPISEHNRLYWYRQTLGQGPEFLTYFQNEAQLEKSRLLSDRFSAERPKGSFSTLEIQRTEQGDSAMYLCASSPGTGGYGYTFGSGTRLTVV.

The chain has TRBV30 and TRBJ2-3; no definite D call. With 0 bases removed from V and 6 bases from J, the gap between germline ends came to 7 bases. Germline CDR1 and CDR2: GTSNPN and SVGIG (reference sequence). This CDR3 region has 12 residues. DNA of the CDR3: TGTGCCTGGAGTGTAGCAACTGATACGCAGTATTTT. It yields the protein CAWSVATDTQYF.

The chain uses TRBV3-1 (or the pseudogene TRBV3-2) and TRBJ1-4; 9 nucleotides match TRBD1. Unmatched junction bases numbered 10, after V lost 8 bases and J lost 0 bases. The CDR3 is made up of 17 amino acids. CDR1 LGHDT and CDR2 YNNKEL come from the germline V gene (reference sequence). CDR3 bases: TGTGCCAGCTCTCCCGGGACAGGGCCTACAACTAATGAAAAACTGTTTTTT. Its translation: CASSPGTGPTTNEKLFF.

This clone has more than one count but fewer than ten. The chain links TRBV19 to TRBJ1-5, with TRBD1 matching 9 bases. V lost 7 bases to trimming and J lost 5 bases; unmatched junction nucleotides: 3. Per the germline V gene, CDR1 is LNHDA and CDR2 is SQIVND (reference sequence). The CDR3 loop spans 13 amino acids. CDR3 DNA sequence: TGTGCCAGTACCCGGGACAGGGATCAGCCCCAGCATTTT. Its protein product is CASTRDRDQPQHF.

The chain carries TRBV13 and TRBJ1-1; D perhaps matches TRBD1 (6 bases). The CDR3 is 12 residues long. V lost 5 bases and J lost 7, with 11 bases in between. CDR1 PRHDT and CDR2 FYEKMQ come from the germline V gene (reference sequence). The CDR3 is CASSRRTVEAFF. CDR3 in DNA: TGTGCCAGCAGCCGTCGGACAGTTGAAGCTTTCTTT.

The rearrangement links TRBV7-8 to TRBJ1-5; 7 positions match TRBD1. Germline CDR1 SGHVS, CDR2 FQNEAQ. CDR3 length: 14 residues. The junction had 5 bases not matched to a gene; V was cut back by 3 bases and J by 6 bases. The CDR3 loop is CASSFGQVGQPQHF. The CDR3 DNA follows: TGTGCCAGCAGCTTTGGACAGGTTGGTCAGCCCCAGCATTTT. Combining the CDR3 with reference TRBV7-8 and TRBJ1-5 gives the whole variable domain GAGVSQSPRYKVAKRGQDVALRCDPISGHVSLFWYQQALGQGPEFLTYFQNEAQLDKSGLPSDRFFAERPEGSVSTLKIQRTQQEDSAVYLCASSFGQVGQPQHFGDGTRLSIL.

The V call is TRBV28, the J call TRBJ2-2, with 9 bases matching TRBD1. V lost 5 bases, J lost 5 bases, and 6 bases stayed unmatched. CDR3 length equals 15 residues. Germline V gene sequence: CDR1 MDHEN, CDR2 SYDVKM. The CDR3 is CASSAPGTGTGELFF. CDR3 bases: TGTGCCAGCAGTGCCCCCGGGACAGGGACCGGGGAGCTGTTTTTT. The full variable domain, completed using reference TRBV28 and TRBJ2-2, is DVKVTQSSRYLVKRTGEKVFLECVQDMDHENMFWYRQDPGLGLRLIYFSYDVKMKEKGDIPEGYSVSREKKERFSLILESASTNQTSMYLCASSAPGTGTGELFFGEGSRLTVL.

This clone has just a few counts. The chain employs TRBV5-1 and TRBJ2-3; D is perhaps TRBD2 (6 bases). The CDR3 has 16 residues. Germline V gives CDR1 SGHRS, CDR2 YFSETQ. The V gene lost 0 bases and the J gene lost 4 bases, with 15 bases spanning the gap. The CDR3 nucleotides are TGCGCCAGCAGCTTGGCCGGGAGTCTCGGGGCAGATACGCAGTATTTT. This sequence encodes CASSLAGSLGADTQYF.

This rearrangement joins TRBV7-2 to TRBJ2-2; 8 positions match TRBD1. The CDR3 runs 16 residues. The germline V gene encodes CDR1 SGHTA and CDR2 FQGNSA. Losses at the gene ends were 5 bases for V and 7 bases for J; bases not matched to a gene: 12. CDR3 region: CASSPSPGQVIGELFF. DNA for the CDR3: TGTGCCAGCAGCCCCTCCCCGGGACAGGTCATCGGGGAGCTGTTTTTT. Full variable domain (remainder filled in from reference TRBV7-2 and TRBJ2-2): GAGVSQSPSNKVTEKGKDVELRCDPISGHTALYWYRQSLGQGLEFLIYFQGNSAPDKSGLPSDRFSAERTGGSVSTLTIQRTQQEDSAVYLCASSPSPGQVIGELFFGEGSRLTVL.

This clone was seen once. The CDR3 loop reads CASSGGDRLTGELFF. The DNA of the CDR3 is TGTGCCAGCAGCGGTGGCGACAGACTTACCGGGGAGCTGTTTTTT. The chain has TRBV9 and TRBJ2-2; D possibly corresponds to TRBD1 (5 bases). Trimming shortened V by 3 bases and J by 5 bases, and 14 bases separated the two germline ends. Germline V gene sequence: CDR1 SGDLS, CDR2 YYNGEE. The CDR3 runs 15 residues.

The CDR3, as DNA: TGTGCCAGCAGCCTTCAGGGGAGCTCCTACGAGCAGTACTTC. This codes for CASSLQGSSYEQYF. The V and J genes are TRBV3-1 (or the pseudogene TRBV3-2) and TRBJ2-7; D is possibly TRBD1 (6 bases). Deletions cut 4 bases from V and 0 bases from J, with 10 bases between. CDR3 length: 14 amino acids. The germline CDR1 and CDR2 sequences are LGHDT and YNNKEL (reference sequence).

The chain combines TRBV27 with TRBJ1-2; 7 bases are shared with TRBD1. V was pared by 5 bases and J by 4 bases, with 7 bases of the junction left unmatched. Germline loops: CDR1 MNHEY, CDR2 SMNVEV (reference sequence). The CDR3 runs to 14 residues. CDR3 DNA: TGTGCCAGCAGTCCTAGCCGGACAGGCTATGGCTACACCTTC. Protein: CASSPSRTGYGYTF.

The chain links TRBV5-1 to TRBJ2-5, with TRBD1 identical over 9 bases. The trim removed 4 bases at V and 4 bases at J, leaving 5 bases unmatched. Per germline, CDR1 SGHRS and CDR2 YFSETQ. The CDR3 length is 14 residues. CDR3: CASSKTGGGETQYF. In DNA, the CDR3 is TGCGCCAGCAGCAAGACAGGGGGAGGAGAGACCCAGTACTTC.

This clone showed up just a few times. The rearrangement uses TRBV6-2 or TRBV6-3 and TRBJ2-3; TRBD2 matches at 14 bases. The V and J ends lost 6 bases and 8 bases, in that order; junction bases with no gene match: 7. Germline values: CDR1 MNHEY, CDR2 SVGEGT. There are 15 residues in the CDR3. The CDR3 DNA follows: TGTGCCAGCAGCCGACCGGGACTAGCGGGGGTTACGCAGTATTTT. It is translated as CASSRPGLAGVTQYF.

V gene TRBV10-2 combines with J gene TRBJ1-2; 7 nucleotides align to TRBD1. V was pared by 0 bases and J by 0 bases, with 10 bases of the junction left unmatched. CDR1 WSHSY and CDR2 SAAADI come from the germline V gene. The CDR3 covers 18 residues. CDR3 sequence (DNA): TGCGCCAGCAGTGAGTCGACGGTGGGGACAGCTCCTAACTATGGCTACACCTTC. Amino acid sequence: CASSESTVGTAPNYGYTF.